This TCR beta chain was profiled in a study of blood T cells in healthy people across ages. A note on this clonotype: As yet, its antigen is unknown.

Primed by a sample-barcoded 5' primer and a J-beta primer mix, a second PCR proceeded for about 6 to 11 cycles. Each cDNA molecule received a tag from a template-switch adaptor that had 12 random nucleotides. TCRdb independently ran MiXCR on the 5' RACE reads; one entry per CDR3 protein. The sample shows over a million distinct CDR3 sequences, 35% to 45% of them seen only once. Study-level findings and limits: Donor CMV status was unknown, possibly confounding expanded clonotype changes. Unsorted PBMCs blocked a conclusive comparison of naive and antigen-experienced cells.

Every donor contributed around 10 milliliters of peripheral blood by blood draw. Germline values: CDR1 SGHTA, CDR2 FQGNSA. CDR3 size: 16 residues. V was clipped by 1 base and J by 6 bases, with 16 bases between them. The sequence was obtained from a woman aged 18-29 years in good health. V is TRBV7-2 and J is TRBJ2-1; D not certain. Specimen: blood. CDR3 nucleotides: TGTGCCAGCAGCTTAGTCTTTGGGGTCGAGTCCAATGAGCAGTTCTTC. This gives the protein CASSLVFGVESNEQFF.